This T cell receptor beta chain was recorded in a study of identifying expanded T cells in peripheral blood (dated by TCRdb to the late 2010s). Regarding the research as a whole: Technical replicates were generated by sequencing separate aliquots of the same genomic DNA pool, with four replicates compared pairwise. Study-level results and caveats: The binomial model flagged approximately 1.2 differentially abundant clones between technical replicates, compared with approximately 16 over around two weeks and 18 to 20 over around 4 weeks. Across all healthy donors, variance in clone template counts between roughly 2-week samples was found to increase significantly with total template count. Across all healthy-donor time intervals, the beta-binomial model significantly lowered both the number of clones called differentially abundant and the false-positive rate. The authors expected that biological variance in healthy repertoires might rise further over much longer intervals, such as months to years.

This clone has only one observation. No antigen is known for it. There are no base qualities to consult, and no much larger clone falls within one base. No immune events, such as infections, were documented for the healthy donors during the collection period. Healthy-donor blood repertoires served as a training cohort to calibrate time-dependent variance in a beta-binomial model of T-cell clone differential abundance. There were roughly 10 healthy donors in the training cohort, of whom 3 were female and 7 were male. The donors were between roughly 29 and 70 years old, with an average age of roughly 41 years. Obtained from a commercial supplier, whole blood was collected from each healthy donor at three time points set 2 to 3 weeks apart. For immunosequencing, genomic DNA was extracted from whole blood that had not been sorted. The trim is 2 bases for V and 3 bases for J, with a gap of 13 bases between the germline ends. The germline V gene specifies LGHNA as CDR1 and YSLEER as CDR2. The CDR3, from cysteine to phenylalanine, totals 15 residues. CDR3 DNA only is kept here, 45 bases in frame from base 1.

TCRbeta CDR3 regions were profiled with the immunoSEQ Assay using bias-controlled multiplex PCR amplification of genomic DNA. Turning to the authors' computational methods: The absolute abundance of each unique TCRbeta CDR3 region was quantified after sequences were collapsed and filtered. Differential abundance was tested with two models: a binomial (Fisher-equivalent) model and a beta-binomial model that adds time-dependent variance fitted from healthy donors. Clones with fewer than 5 combined templates were removed, and differential abundance was called for clones with a Benjamini-Hochberg FDR below 0.01. The form v = (b*log(k)+a)^2 was used to model beta-binomial variance as a function of total template count across the two samples. What TCRdb holds here is the immuneACCESS table cut down to in-frame rearrangements. Part of the clones is not present; checked against another copy, under half of the missing clones reflect an unresolved V gene, and the others are unexplained. V and J calls and clone size come straight from that table; D and trimming were deduced from the DNA. The sample yields some 120,000 clones; more than 80% were counted once. About 3.1% of the sample belongs to the ten largest clones.

Sequenced input: blood. Recombination linked TRBV4-3 to TRBJ1-1; the D gene is perhaps TRBD1, from 6 matching bases. The receptor was isolated from a person between 18 and 75 years old in good health. The CDR3 is CASSQSDRIYTEAFF. The bases read TGCGCCAGCAGCCAATCAGACAGGATTTACACTGAAGCTTTCTTT.